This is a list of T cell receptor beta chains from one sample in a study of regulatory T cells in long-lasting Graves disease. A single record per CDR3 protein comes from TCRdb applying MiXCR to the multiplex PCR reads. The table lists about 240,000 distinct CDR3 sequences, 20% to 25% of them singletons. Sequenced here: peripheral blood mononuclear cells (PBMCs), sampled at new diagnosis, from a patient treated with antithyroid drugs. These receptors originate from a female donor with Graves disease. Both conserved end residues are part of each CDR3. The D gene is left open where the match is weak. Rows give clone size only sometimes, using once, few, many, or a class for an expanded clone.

CDR3 DNA: TGTGCCAGCAGTTATATAACGCGGAGGAGAGCCCACTTC; CDR3 protein: CASSYITRRRAHF; D gene: -; J gene: TRBJ2-5; clone size: many; V gene: TRBV6-9
CDR3 DNA: TGTGCCAGCAGTTTGGGGCCGGGGGGCTACACCTTC; CDR3 protein: CASSLGPGGYTF; D gene: -; J gene: TRBJ1-2; clone size: many; V gene: TRBV7-2
CDR3 DNA: TGCAGTGCCCTAGGACTCGATAATCAGCCCCAGCATTTT; CDR3 protein: CSALGLDNQPQHF; D gene: -; J gene: TRBJ1-5; clone size: many; V gene: TRBV20-1
CDR3 DNA: TGTGCCAGTAGTATTACGCCGGCCAACGTCCTGACTTTC; CDR3 protein: CASSITPANVLTF; D gene: -; J gene: TRBJ2-6; clone size: many; V gene: TRBV19
CDR3 DNA: TGTGCCAGCAGTCACCGAGGACAGGGGGCAGCCTACGAGCAGTACTTC; CDR3 protein: CASSHRGQGAAYEQYF; D gene: TRBD1; J gene: TRBJ2-7; clone size: many; V gene: TRBV27
CDR3 DNA: TGTGCCAGCAGCTTAGATGGGGATGCCGCGCGGCCCCAGCATTTT; CDR3 protein: CASSLDGDAARPQHF; D gene: -; J gene: TRBJ1-5; clone size: many; V gene: TRBV11-3
CDR3 DNA: TGTGCCAGCAGCCATATGGGACTAGCGGGATCCTACGAGCAGTACTTC; CDR3 protein: CASSHMGLAGSYEQYF; D gene: TRBD2; J gene: TRBJ2-7; clone size: many; V gene: TRBV3-1
CDR3 DNA: TGTGCCAGCAGCTTGGCCCCAGGGGGCCTGGCGGCTGAAGCTTTCTTT; CDR3 protein: CASSLAPGGLAAEAFF; D gene: TRBD1; J gene: TRBJ1-1; clone size: many; V gene: TRBV5-5
CDR3 DNA: TGTGCCAGCAGCTTAATGGGACTAGCGGGAGTCGGCACCGGGGAGCTGTTTTTT; CDR3 protein: CASSLMGLAGVGTGELFF; D gene: TRBD2; J gene: TRBJ2-2; clone size: -; V gene: TRBV7-3
CDR3 DNA: TGCAGTGCTACCCAGTTGCCCGGACTAGCGGGAGGGTTTTACAATGAGCAGTTCTTC; CDR3 protein: CSATQLPGLAGGFYNEQFF; D gene: TRBD2; J gene: TRBJ2-1; clone size: few; V gene: TRBV20-1
CDR3 DNA: TGTGCCAGCAGCTTAGCGCGGACAAACGAGCAGTACTTC; CDR3 protein: CASSLARTNEQYF; D gene: -; J gene: TRBJ2-7; clone size: many; V gene: TRBV7-2
CDR3 DNA: TGTGCCTCTTCCCTAGGACAAGACACAGATACGCAGTATTTT; CDR3 protein: CASSLGQDTDTQYF; D gene: -; J gene: TRBJ2-3; clone size: few; V gene: TRBV24-1
CDR3 DNA: TGTGCCAGCAGCCAAGGGGAAGTTCAGCCCCAGCATTTT; CDR3 protein: CASSQGEVQPQHF; D gene: -; J gene: TRBJ1-5; clone size: few; V gene: TRBV3-2